The TCR beta chain described here comes from a study of blood T cells in healthy people across ages. Background on the study: Roughly one uniquely barcoded beta molecule per two T cells was captured. Study-wide results and limits: Age showed a roughly linear inverse relationship with TCR beta diversity per million T cells.

A word on this clonotype: Its antigen is not identified.

The CDR3 has 15 residues. With 2 bases removed from V and 0 bases from J, the gap between germline ends came to 7 bases. Germline loops: CDR1 KGHDR, CDR2 SFDVKD. A J-beta primer mix and a sample-barcoded 5' primer were used in a second PCR of about 7 to 12 cycles. TCRdb re-called the 5' RACE reads through MiXCR, storing one row per CDR3 protein. This sample carries fewer than 2 million distinct CDR3 sequences, more than 35% of them seen once, and the ten largest clones take 23%. Russia was home to the donors, healthy Caucasian individuals aged roughly 6 to 95. In each sample, at least 7 million PBMCs were isolated.

The receptor comes from a human donor in good health. Sequenced: blood. The chain couples TRBV24-1 to TRBJ2-1; D is possibly TRBD1 or TRBD2 (5 bases each). In DNA, the CDR3 is TGTGCCACCAGTGATTGGGGGAGCTCCTACAATGAGCAGTTCTTC. It codes for CATSDWGSSYNEQFF.